Below, 24 T cell receptor beta chains from the same sample are listed, as sequenced in a study of cytomegalovirus exposure and HLA in healthy donors. Both 60 Vbeta primers and 13 Jbeta primers went into the PCR. Here immunoSEQ multiplex PCR was the method, and the copy in TCRdb shows in-frame clones only, minus some. The sample contains around 55,000 clones, about three quarters of which appear only once. The sequencing sample was made of PBMCs. These receptors all stem from a female donor in good health and CMV-seronegative.

This clone was counted a single time. V usage is TRBV4-2 and J usage is TRBJ2-5, with D maybe TRBD2 (5 bases). The J call could be wrong; TRBJ2-7 is a better fit for the DNA end. The CDR3 has 15 residues. Germline loops: CDR1 LGHNA, CDR2 YNFKEQ. The CDR3 region has the DNA TGTGCCAGCAGCCAAGGTAGTGGACTTATCTACGAGCAGTACTTC. It specifies CASSQGSGLIYEQYF.

V is TRBV29-1 and J is TRBJ2-3, with a possible D match to TRBD1 (5 bases). V dropped 0 bases and J dropped 0 bases, with 10 bases sitting between them. The CDR3 consists of 15 residues. The V gene's germline CDR1 is SQVTM and CDR2 ANQGSEA. CDR3 sequence: CSVEDVTASTDTQYF. The DNA for the CDR3 is TGCAGCGTTGAAGATGTGACAGCTAGCACAGATACGCAGTATTTT.

This clone was found once. The chain combines TRBV9 with TRBJ2-5; D possibly corresponds to TRBD1 (6 bases). The DNA end is more similar to TRBJ2-7, so the J call may be wrong. The CDR3 covers 15 residues. Looked up from germline, CDR1 is SGDLS and CDR2 is YYNGEE. The CDR3 protein is CASSVAAGVDYEQYF. CDR3 bases: TGTGCCAGCAGCGTAGCGGCAGGGGTGGATTACGAGCAGTACTTC.

This rearrangement joins TRBV7-9 to TRBJ1-1; D possibly corresponds to TRBD1 (6 bases). Per germline, CDR1 SEHNR and CDR2 FQNEAQ (reference sequence). Trimming cost V 3 bases and J 6 bases, with 14 bases left between them. The CDR3 contains 14 residues. CDR3 bases: TGTGCCAGCAGCTTCGCTGGACAGTACGCTGAAGCTTTCTTT. Residues: CASSFAGQYAEAFF. Looking up the rest from reference TRBV7-9 and TRBJ1-1 gives the full variable domain: DTGVSQNPRHKITKRGQNVTFRCDPISEHNRLYWYRQTLGQGPEFLTYFQNEAQLEKSRLLSDRFSAERPKGSFSTLEIQRTEQGDSAMYLCASSFAGQYAEAFFGQGTRLTVV.

The genes are TRBV21-1 and TRBJ1-5; the table names TRBD1, a call not compared with the DNA. TRBV21-1 represents a pseudogene. CDR3 length: 16 amino acids. CDR3 residues: CASSKTRGRGNQPQHF. The CDR3 DNA sequence: TGTGCCAGCAGCAAGACCAGGGGGCGCGGCAATCAGCCCCAGCATTTT.

This clone was seen just once. The J gene is TRBJ1-3, the V gene TRBV18; the match to TRBD1 covers 7 bases. Looked up from germline, CDR1 is KGHSH and CDR2 is LQKENI. The trim removed 6 bases at V and 8 bases at J, leaving 7 bases unmatched. This CDR3 spans 13 amino acids. CDR3 DNA sequence: TGTGCCAGCTCGGCTGACAGGGTTGACACCATATATTTT. The encoded protein is CASSADRVDTIYF.

The rearrangement links TRBV7-2 to TRBJ2-2, with 9 bases lining up with TRBD2. Germline lookup yields CDR1 SGHTA and CDR2 FQGNSA. There are 16 residues in the CDR3. V shed 1 base, J shed 5 bases, and the junction held 5 bases outside the gene matches. The CDR3 is CASSLGLAGLTGELFF. The CDR3 DNA is TGTGCCAGCAGCTTAGGGCTAGCGGGATTGACCGGGGAGCTGTTTTTT. The complete variable domain, with remaining parts taken from reference TRBV7-2 and TRBJ2-2, reads GAGVSQSPSNKVTEKGKDVELRCDPISGHTALYWYRQSLGQGLEFLIYFQGNSAPDKSGLPSDRFSAERTGGSVSTLTIQRTQQEDSAVYLCASSLGLAGLTGELFFGEGSRLTVL.

Only one count was recorded for this clone. The rearrangement links TRBV27 to TRBJ2-7; 11 positions agree with TRBD2. The CDR3 spans 15 residues. The V segment lost 6 bases and the J segment 3 bases; nucleotides outside the gene matches: 7. The germline V gene has CDR1 MNHEY and CDR2 SMNVEV (reference sequence). CDR3 protein: CASSALAGGHYEQYF. DNA of the CDR3: TGTGCCAGCAGCGCTCTAGCGGGAGGACACTACGAGCAGTACTTC.

This chain links TRBV2 with TRBJ2-3, with TRBD1 matching 11 bases. With 4 bases clipped from V and 2 bases from J, the junction kept 11 bases outside the gene matches. The length of the CDR3 is 18 residues. The germline V gene has CDR1 SNHLY and CDR2 FYNNEI. The chain's CDR3 is CASSGPRRGQGATDTQYF. As DNA, the CDR3 is TGTGCCAGCAGTGGACCCCGGCGAGGACAGGGGGCCACAGATACGCAGTATTTT.

This clone is classed as medium-sized. The CDR3 DNA is TGTGCCAGCAGCAAAACAAACACTGAAGCTTTCTTT. Encoded protein: CASSKTNTEAFF. This chain uses TRBV21-1 with TRBJ1-1; TRBD1 was called by the table and not checked on the DNA. TRBV21-1 is a pseudogene segment. The CDR3 consists of 12 residues.

The V call is TRBV11-3, the J call TRBJ1-1, with D unresolved. V dropped 3 bases and J dropped 6 bases, with 14 bases sitting between them. This CDR3 comprises 14 residues. The germline V gene encodes CDR1 SGHNT and CDR2 YENEEA. The CDR3 DNA follows: TGTGCCAGCAGCTTCCCCAACCGAGGCGCTGAAGCTTTCTTT. Protein sequence: CASSFPNRGAEAFF. Based on the CDR3 plus reference TRBV11-3 and TRBJ1-1, the full variable domain is EAGVVQSPRYKIIEKKQPVAFWCNPISGHNTLYWYLQNLGQGPELLIRYENEEAVDDSQLPKDRFSAERLKGVDSTLKIQPAELGDSAVYLCASSFPNRGAEAFFGQGTRLTVV.

V and J are TRBV28 and TRBJ2-1; 8 bases line up with TRBD1. The V segment lost 2 bases and the J segment 11 bases; nucleotides outside the gene matches: 11. CDR3 length: 15 residues. Per germline, CDR1 MDHEN and CDR2 SYDVKM. CDR3 sequence reads: CASSLPGQVFKKQFF. CDR3 DNA: TGTGCCAGCAGTTTACCGGGACAGGTCTTCAAAAAGCAGTTCTTC.

The J gene is TRBJ2-7, the V gene TRBV6-6; a possible D gene is TRBD1 (6 bases). Germline lookup yields CDR1 MNHNY and CDR2 SVGAGI (reference sequence). The CDR3 has 16 residues. V was pared by 2 bases and J by 4 bases, with 18 bases between. The CDR3 loop is CASSYPGEGQEYEQYF. The CDR3 bases are TGTGCCAGCAGTTACCCAGGGGAAGGGCAGGAATACGAGCAGTACTTC.

This chain connects TRBV7-3 to TRBJ2-1; D is ambiguous. The ends were cut back, 5 bases at V and 3 bases at J, with 8 bases in the middle. The CDR3 sequence is 13 residues long. From germline, CDR1 is SGHTA and CDR2 FQGTGA. DNA of the CDR3: TGTGCCAGCAGCCGCACTTACTACAATGAGCAGTTCTTC. Its translation is CASSRTYYNEQFF.

This clone was observed once. Other nucleotide sequences from this sample produce the same CDR3. V gene TRBV7-9 combines with J gene TRBJ2-6; D uncertain. The CDR3 loop spans 14 amino acids. Trimming stripped 5 bases from V and 4 bases from J, with 9 bases between. Germline V CDR1 and CDR2: SEHNR, FQNEAQ (reference sequence). This CDR3 is CASSLASGANVLTF. In nucleotides, the CDR3 is TGTGCCAGCAGCCTGGCTTCCGGGGCCAACGTCCTGACTTTC.

The V call is TRBV7-2, the J call TRBJ2-7; maybe TRBD2 (5 bases). Germline V CDR1 and CDR2: SGHTA, FQGNSA. V was cut by 5 bases and J by 4 bases, with 9 bases left in between. This CDR3 has 12 amino acids. CDR3 nucleotide sequence: TGTGCCAGCAGCGCGGGTCCGTACGAGCAGTACTTC. This translates into CASSAGPYEQYF. Looking up the rest from reference TRBV7-2 and TRBJ2-7 gives the full variable domain: GAGVSQSPSNKVTEKGKDVELRCDPISGHTALYWYRQSLGQGLEFLIYFQGNSAPDKSGLPSDRFSAERTGGSVSTLTIQRTQQEDSAVYLCASSAGPYEQYFGPGTRLTVT.

This clone has more than one count but fewer than ten. V gene TRBV5-1 combines with J gene TRBJ2-1; 10 bases align to TRBD2. Germline loops: CDR1 SGHRS, CDR2 YFSETQ. The CDR3 sequence is 14 residues long. The J segment lost 7 bases and the V segment lost 4 bases, leaving 5 bases of the junction unmatched. The CDR3 sequence: CASSLERGGNEQFF. The DNA of the CDR3 is TGCGCCAGCAGCCTTGAGCGGGGGGGGAATGAGCAGTTCTTC.

V usage is TRBV19 and J usage is TRBJ1-2, with D perhaps TRBD1 (6 bases). Germline CDR1 is LNHDA and CDR2 is SQIVND (reference sequence). The V gene lost 10 bases and the J gene lost 2 bases, with 11 bases spanning the gap. This CDR3 region has 12 residues. For the CDR3, the DNA is TGTGCCACAAGACAGGAGAACTATGGCTACACCTTC. This codes for CATRQENYGYTF.

The rearrangement uses TRBV19 and TRBJ2-3, with TRBD1 matching over 9 bases. V shed 6 bases, J shed 4 bases, and the junction held 5 bases outside the gene matches. The CDR3 spans 14 residues. Per germline, CDR1 LNHDA and CDR2 SQIVND (reference sequence). DNA for the CDR3: TGTGCCAGTAGGAACAGGGGGCGCCCAGATACGCAGTATTTT. It specifies CASRNRGRPDTQYF.

The chain is built from TRBV2 and TRBJ2-3; D is uncertain. Trimming took off 4 bases at V and 1 base at J, with 9 bases between the two ends. Per germline, CDR1 SNHLY and CDR2 FYNNEI. The CDR3 is 14 residues long. CDR3: CASSVLQGTDTQYF. CDR3 nucleotides: TGTGCCAGCAGTGTGTTGCAGGGCACAGATACGCAGTATTTT.

The V gene is TRBV4-3, the J gene TRBJ2-7, with a weak D call TRBD2 (6 bases). The V end was cut by 4 bases, the J end by 2 bases, with 15 bases between. Germline V gene sequence: CDR1 LGHNA, CDR2 YSLEER. CDR3 length: 15 amino acids. As DNA, the CDR3 is TGCGCCAGCAGCCGTTCCGGGACTTCCACCTACGAGCAGTACTTC. It encodes CASSRSGTSTYEQYF.

The V and J genes are TRBV7-2 and TRBJ2-3; 9 nucleotides match TRBD2. This CDR3 is 15 amino acids long. Germline assignment: CDR1 SGHTA and CDR2 FQGNSA. After removal of 6 bases from V and 1 base from J, the junction contained 5 bases not matched to a gene. CDR3 sequence (DNA): TGTGCCAGCAGAACCCGGACTAGCGGCACAGATACGCAGTATTTT. Its translation: CASRTRTSGTDTQYF.

This chain connects TRBV5-1 to TRBJ2-7; 9 bases agree with TRBD1. Germline V gives CDR1 SGHRS, CDR2 YFSETQ. This CDR3 has 13 amino acids. Unmatched junction bases numbered 3, after V lost 4 bases and J lost 4 bases. CDR3 coding DNA: TGCGCCAGCAGCGGAGGGACAGGGTACGAGCAGTACTTC. Protein sequence: CASSGGTGYEQYF.

This clone was seen just once. The rearrangement links TRBV9 to TRBJ2-2, with 7 bases that match TRBD2. Germline V gene data show CDR1 as SGDLS and CDR2 as YYNGEE. Trimming removed 3 bases from V and 1 base from J; junction bases left unmatched: 12. The CDR3 is 18 amino acids. The CDR3 bases are TGTGCCAGCAGCGGGAGGGGTTGGGGGGGTCTGAACACCGGGGAGCTGTTTTTT. Translated: CASSGRGWGGLNTGELFF.